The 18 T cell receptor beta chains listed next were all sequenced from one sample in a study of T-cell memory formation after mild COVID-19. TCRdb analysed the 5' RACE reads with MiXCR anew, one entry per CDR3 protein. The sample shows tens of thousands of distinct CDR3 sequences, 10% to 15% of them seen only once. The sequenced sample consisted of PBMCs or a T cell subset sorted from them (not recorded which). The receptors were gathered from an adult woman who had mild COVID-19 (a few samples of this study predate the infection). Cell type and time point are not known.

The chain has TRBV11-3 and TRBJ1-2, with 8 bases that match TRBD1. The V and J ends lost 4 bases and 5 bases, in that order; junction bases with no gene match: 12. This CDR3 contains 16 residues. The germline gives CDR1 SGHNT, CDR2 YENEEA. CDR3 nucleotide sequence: TGTGCCAGCAGCTCGACAGGGGCCCGGGGCGCTTATGGCTACACCTTC. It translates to CASSSTGARGAYGYTF.

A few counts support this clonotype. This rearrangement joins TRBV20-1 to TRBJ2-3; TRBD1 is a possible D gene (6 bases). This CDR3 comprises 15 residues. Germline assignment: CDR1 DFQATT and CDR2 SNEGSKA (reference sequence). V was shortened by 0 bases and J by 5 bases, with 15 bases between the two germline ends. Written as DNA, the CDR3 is TGCAGTGCTAGAGATGACAGGCTCGGGGAAGATACGCAGTATTTT. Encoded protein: CSARDDRLGEDTQYF.

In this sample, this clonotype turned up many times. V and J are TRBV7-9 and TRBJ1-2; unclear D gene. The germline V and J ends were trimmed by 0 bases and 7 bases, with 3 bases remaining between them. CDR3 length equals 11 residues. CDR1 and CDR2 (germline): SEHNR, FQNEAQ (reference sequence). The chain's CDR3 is CASSLARGYTF. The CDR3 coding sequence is TGTGCCAGCAGCTTAGCGCGTGGCTACACCTTC.

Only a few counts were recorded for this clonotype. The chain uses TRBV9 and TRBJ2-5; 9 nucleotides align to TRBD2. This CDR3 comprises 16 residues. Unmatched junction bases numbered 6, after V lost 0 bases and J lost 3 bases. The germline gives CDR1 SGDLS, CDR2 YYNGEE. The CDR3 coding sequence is TGTGCCAGCAGCGTAGACAGCGGGAGGTGGAAAGAGACCCAGTACTTC. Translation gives CASSVDSGRWKETQYF.

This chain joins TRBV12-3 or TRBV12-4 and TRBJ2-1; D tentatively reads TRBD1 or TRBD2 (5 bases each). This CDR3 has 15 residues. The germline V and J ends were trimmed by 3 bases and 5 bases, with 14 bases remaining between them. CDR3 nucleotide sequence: TGTGCCAGCAGTTTCTCGGGGCCCACACACAATGAGCAGTTCTTC. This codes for CASSFSGPTHNEQFF.

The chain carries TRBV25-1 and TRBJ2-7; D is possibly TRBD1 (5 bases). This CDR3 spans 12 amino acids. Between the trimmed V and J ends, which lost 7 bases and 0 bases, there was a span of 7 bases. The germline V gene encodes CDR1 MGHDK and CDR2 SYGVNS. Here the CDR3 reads CASIDSSYEQYF. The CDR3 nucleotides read TGTGCCAGCATCGACAGCTCCTACGAGCAGTACTTC.

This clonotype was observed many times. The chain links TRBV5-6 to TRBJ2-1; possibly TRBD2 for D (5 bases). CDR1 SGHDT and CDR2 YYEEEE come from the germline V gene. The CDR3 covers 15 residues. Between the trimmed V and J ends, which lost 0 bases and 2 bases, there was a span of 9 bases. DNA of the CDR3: TGTGCCAGCAGCTTGGTCGCGGGCCCCTACAATGAGCAGTTCTTC. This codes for CASSLVAGPYNEQFF.

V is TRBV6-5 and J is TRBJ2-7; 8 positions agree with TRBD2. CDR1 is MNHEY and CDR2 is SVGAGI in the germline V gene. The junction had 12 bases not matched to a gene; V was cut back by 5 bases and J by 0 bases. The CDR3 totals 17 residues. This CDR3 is CASSRTSGGAPSYEQYF. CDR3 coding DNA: TGTGCCAGCAGTCGAACTAGCGGAGGGGCCCCCTCCTACGAGCAGTACTTC.

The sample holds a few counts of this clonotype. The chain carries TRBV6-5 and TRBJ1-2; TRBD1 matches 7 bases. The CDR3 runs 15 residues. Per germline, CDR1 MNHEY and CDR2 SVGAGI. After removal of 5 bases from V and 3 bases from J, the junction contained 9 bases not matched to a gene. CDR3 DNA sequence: TGTGCCAGCAGTCACGCGGGAGGGGGCGACTATGGCTACACCTTC. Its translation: CASSHAGGGDYGYTF.

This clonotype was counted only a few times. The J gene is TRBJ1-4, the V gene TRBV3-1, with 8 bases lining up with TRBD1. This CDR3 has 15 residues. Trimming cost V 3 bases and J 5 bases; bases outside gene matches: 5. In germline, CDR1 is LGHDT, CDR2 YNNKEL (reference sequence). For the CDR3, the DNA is TGTGCCAGCAGCCAGAGGACAGGGAGGAATGAAAAACTGTTTTTT. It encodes CASSQRTGRNEKLFF.

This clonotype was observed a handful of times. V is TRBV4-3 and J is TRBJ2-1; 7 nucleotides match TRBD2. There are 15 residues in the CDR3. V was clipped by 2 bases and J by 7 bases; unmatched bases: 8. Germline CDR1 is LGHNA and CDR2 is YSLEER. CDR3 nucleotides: TGCGCCAGCAGCCAATTCGCGGGAGACCGGAATGAGCAGTTCTTC. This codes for CASSQFAGDRNEQFF.

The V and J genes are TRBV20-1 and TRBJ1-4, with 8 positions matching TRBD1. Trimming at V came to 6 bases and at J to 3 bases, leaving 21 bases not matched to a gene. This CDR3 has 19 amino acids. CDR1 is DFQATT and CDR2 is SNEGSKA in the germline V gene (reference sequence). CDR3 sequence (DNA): TGCAGTGCCGTACCCACCAGGGGGCTAGGTGTAGCGGCTAATGAAAAACTGTTTTTT. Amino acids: CSAVPTRGLGVAANEKLFF.

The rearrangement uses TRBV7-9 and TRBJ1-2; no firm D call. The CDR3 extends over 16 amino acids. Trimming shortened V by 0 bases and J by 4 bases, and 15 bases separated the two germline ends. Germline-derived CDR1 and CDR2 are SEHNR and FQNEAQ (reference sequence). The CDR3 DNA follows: TGTGCCAGCAGCTTAGCGTCGTTCTTGCGGTCCTATGGCTACACCTTC. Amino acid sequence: CASSLASFLRSYGYTF.

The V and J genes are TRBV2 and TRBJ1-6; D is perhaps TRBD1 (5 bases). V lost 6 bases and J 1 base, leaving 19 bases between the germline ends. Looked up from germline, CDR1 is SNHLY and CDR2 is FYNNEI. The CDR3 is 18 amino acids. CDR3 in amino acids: CASSPGDLAISYNSPLHF. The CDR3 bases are TGTGCCAGCAGCCCCGGGGACTTAGCCATATCCTATAATTCACCCCTCCACTTT. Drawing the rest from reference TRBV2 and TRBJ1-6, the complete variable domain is EPEVTQTPSHQVTQMGQEVILRCVPISNHLYFYWYRQILGQKVEFLVSFYNNEISEKSEIFDDQFSVERPDGSNFTLKIRSTKLEDSAMYFCASSPGDLAISYNSPLHFGNGTRLTVT.

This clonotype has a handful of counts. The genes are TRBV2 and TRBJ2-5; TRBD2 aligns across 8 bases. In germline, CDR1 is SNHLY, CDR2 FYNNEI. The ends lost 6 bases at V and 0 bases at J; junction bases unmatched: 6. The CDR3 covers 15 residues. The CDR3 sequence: CASRRLATDQETQYF. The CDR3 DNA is TGTGCCAGCAGGAGACTAGCGACCGACCAAGAGACCCAGTACTTC.

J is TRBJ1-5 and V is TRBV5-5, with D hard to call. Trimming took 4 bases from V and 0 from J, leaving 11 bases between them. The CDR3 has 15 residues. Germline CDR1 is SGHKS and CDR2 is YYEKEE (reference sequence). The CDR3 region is CASSLGVTSNQPQHF. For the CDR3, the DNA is TGTGCCAGCAGCCTGGGTGTCACTAGCAATCAGCCCCAGCATTTT.

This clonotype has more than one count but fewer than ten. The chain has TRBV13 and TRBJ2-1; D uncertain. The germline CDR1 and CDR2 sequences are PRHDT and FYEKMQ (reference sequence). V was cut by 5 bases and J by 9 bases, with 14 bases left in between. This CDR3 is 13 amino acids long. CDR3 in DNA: TGTGCCAGCAGCCCCCTAGGTGTGGGTGAGCAGTTCTTC. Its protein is CASSPLGVGEQFF.

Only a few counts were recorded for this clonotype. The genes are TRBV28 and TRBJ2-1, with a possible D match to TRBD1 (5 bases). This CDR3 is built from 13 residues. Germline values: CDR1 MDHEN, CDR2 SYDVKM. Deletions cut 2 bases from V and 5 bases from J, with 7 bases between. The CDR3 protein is CASSLQTDNEQFF. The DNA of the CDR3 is TGTGCCAGCAGTTTACAGACAGACAATGAGCAGTTCTTC.